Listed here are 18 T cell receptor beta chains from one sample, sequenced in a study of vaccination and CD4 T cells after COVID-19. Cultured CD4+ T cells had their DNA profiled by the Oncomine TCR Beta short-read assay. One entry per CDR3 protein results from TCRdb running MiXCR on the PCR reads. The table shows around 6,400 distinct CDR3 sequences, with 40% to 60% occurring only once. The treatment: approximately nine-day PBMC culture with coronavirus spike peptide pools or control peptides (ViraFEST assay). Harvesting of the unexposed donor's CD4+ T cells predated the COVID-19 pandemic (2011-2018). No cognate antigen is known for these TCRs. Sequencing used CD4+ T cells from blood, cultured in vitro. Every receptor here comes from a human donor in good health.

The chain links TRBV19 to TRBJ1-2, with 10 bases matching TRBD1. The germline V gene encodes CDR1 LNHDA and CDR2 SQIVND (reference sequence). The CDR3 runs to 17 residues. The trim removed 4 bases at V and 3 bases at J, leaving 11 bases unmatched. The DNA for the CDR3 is TGTGCCAGTAGTACCCAATCCGGGACAGGGGAGGACTATGGCTACACCTTC. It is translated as CASSTQSGTGEDYGYTF.

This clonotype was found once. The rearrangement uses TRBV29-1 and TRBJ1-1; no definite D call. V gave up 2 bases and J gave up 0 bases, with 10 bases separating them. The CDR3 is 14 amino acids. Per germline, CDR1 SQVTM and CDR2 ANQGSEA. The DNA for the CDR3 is TGCAGCGTTGAAAGCTTTGTGTTGAACACTGAAGCTTTCTTT. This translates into CSVESFVLNTEAFF.

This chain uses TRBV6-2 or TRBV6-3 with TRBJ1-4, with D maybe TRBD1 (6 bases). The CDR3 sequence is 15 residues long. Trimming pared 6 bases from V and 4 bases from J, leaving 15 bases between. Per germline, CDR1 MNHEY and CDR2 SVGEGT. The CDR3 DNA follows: TGTGCCAGCAGCCTCGACAGGCTACTTAATGAAAAACTGTTTTTT. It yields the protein CASSLDRLLNEKLFF.

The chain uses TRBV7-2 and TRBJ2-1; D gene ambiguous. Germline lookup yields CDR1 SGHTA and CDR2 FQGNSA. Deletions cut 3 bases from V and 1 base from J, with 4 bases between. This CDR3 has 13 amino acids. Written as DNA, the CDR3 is TGTGCCAGCAGCTTCAGATCCTACAATGAGCAGTTCTTC. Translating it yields CASSFRSYNEQFF.

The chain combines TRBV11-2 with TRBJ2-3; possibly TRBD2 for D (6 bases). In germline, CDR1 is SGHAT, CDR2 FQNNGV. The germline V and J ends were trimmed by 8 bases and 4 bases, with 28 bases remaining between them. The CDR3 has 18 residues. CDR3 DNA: TGTGCCAGCGGAGCCCCGGGGTACAGGCGGGACTCCCCAGATACGCAGTATTTT. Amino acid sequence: CASGAPGYRRDSPDTQYF.

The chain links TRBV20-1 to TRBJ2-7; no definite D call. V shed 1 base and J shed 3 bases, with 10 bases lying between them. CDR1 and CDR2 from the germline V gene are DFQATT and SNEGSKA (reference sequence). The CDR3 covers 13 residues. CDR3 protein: CSARGAGSYEQYF. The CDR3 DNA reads TGCAGTGCTAGAGGGGCAGGTAGCTACGAGCAGTACTTC.

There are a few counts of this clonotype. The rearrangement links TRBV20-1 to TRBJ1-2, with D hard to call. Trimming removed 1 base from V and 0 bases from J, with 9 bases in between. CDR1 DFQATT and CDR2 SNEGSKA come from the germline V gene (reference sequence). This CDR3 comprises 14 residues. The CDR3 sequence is CSARGDIANYGYTF. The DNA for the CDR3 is TGCAGTGCTAGAGGAGACATAGCTAACTATGGCTACACCTTC.

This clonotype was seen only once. The CDR3 sequence is CASSSGPQQYF. The CDR3 nucleotides are TGTGCCAGCAGCTCCGGGCCTCAGCAGTACTTC. The chain recombines TRBV14 with TRBJ2-7; D is unresolved. The CDR3 has 11 residues. Germline V lookup: CDR1 SGHDN, CDR2 FVKESK. Trimming removed 5 bases from V and 8 bases from J, with 10 bases in between.

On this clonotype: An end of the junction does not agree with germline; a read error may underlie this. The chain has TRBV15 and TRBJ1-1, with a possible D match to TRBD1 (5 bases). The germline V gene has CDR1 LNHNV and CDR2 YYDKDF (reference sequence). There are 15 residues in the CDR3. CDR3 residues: CATSRVFEGNAEAFF. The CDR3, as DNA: TGTGCCACCAGCAGAGTGTTTGAGGGGAACGCTGAAGCTTTCTTT.

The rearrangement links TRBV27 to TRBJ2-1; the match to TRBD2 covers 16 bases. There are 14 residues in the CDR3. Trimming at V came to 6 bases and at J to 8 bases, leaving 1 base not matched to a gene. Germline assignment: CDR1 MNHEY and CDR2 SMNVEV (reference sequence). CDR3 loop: CASRGLAGGYEQFF. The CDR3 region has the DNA TGTGCCAGCAGGGGACTAGCGGGAGGGTATGAGCAGTTCTTC.

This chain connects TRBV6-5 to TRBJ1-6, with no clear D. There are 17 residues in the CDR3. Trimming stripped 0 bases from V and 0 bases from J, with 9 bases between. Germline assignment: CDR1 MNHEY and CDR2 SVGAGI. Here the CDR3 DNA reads TGTGCCAGCAGTTACTCCGGGATAAGCTCCTATAATTCACCCCTCCACTTT. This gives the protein CASSYSGISSYNSPLHF.

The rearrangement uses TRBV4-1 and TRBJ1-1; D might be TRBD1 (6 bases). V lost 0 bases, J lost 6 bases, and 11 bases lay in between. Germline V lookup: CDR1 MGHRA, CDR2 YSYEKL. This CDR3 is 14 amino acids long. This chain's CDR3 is CASSQDGAGAEAFF. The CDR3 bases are TGCGCCAGCAGCCAAGATGGGGCAGGGGCTGAAGCTTTCTTT.

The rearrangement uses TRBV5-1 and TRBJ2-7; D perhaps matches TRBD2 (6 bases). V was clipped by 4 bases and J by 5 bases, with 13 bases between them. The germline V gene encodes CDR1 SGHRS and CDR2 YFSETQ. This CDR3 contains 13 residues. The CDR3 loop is CASSAGTYDEQYF. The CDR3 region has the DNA TGCGCCAGCAGCGCCGGGACTTATGACGAGCAGTACTTC.

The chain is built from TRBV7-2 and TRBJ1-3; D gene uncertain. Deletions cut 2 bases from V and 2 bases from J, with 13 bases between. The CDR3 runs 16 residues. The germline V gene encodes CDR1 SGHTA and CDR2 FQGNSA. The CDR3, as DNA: TGTGCCAGCAGCTTAAGGAGTCAAGGCACTGGAAACACCATATATTTT. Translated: CASSLRSQGTGNTIYF.

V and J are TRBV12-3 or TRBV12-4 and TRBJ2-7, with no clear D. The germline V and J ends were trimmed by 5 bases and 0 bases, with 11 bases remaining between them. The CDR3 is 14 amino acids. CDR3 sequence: CASSPLQSSYEQYF. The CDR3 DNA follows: TGTGCCAGCAGTCCGTTACAGAGCTCCTACGAGCAGTACTTC.

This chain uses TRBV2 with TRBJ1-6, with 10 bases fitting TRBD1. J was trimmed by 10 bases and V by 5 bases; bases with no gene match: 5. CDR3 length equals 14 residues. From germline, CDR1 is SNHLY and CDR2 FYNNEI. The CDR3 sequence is CASSSGQGGSPLHF. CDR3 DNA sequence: TGTGCCAGCAGTAGTGGACAGGGGGGCTCACCCCTCCACTTT.

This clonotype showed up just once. The CDR3 is CASREDTVNTEAFF. The CDR3 region has the DNA TGTGCCAGCAGGGAGGACACAGTGAACACTGAAGCTTTCTTT. The chain combines TRBV6-1 with TRBJ1-1; TRBD1 is a possible D gene (5 bases). The V end was cut by 6 bases, the J end by 0 bases, with 11 bases between. This CDR3 region has 14 residues. Germline V gene data show CDR1 as MNHNS and CDR2 as SASEGT.

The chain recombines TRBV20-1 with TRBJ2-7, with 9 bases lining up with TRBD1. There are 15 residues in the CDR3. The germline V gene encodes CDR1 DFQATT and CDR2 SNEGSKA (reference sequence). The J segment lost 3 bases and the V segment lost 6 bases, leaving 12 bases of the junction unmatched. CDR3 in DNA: TGCAGTGCGGGGGACAGGGATACCCCCTTCTACGAGCAGTACTTC. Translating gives CSAGDRDTPFYEQYF.